Presented here are 28 T cell receptor beta chains from one specimen sequenced in a study of post-analysis software for immune sequencing data. Overall study findings and caveats: In patients, TRBV5-6, TRBV5-1 and TRBV20-1 belonged to five TRBV segments found more frequently than in controls.

cDNA libraries of TCR beta carried unique molecular identifiers. TCRdb re-called the PCR reads with MiXCR, one entry per CDR3 protein. The sample contains 350,000 to 500,000 distinct CDR3 sequences, about 39% of which appear only once. The antigens for these receptors are not known. The sample comprised blood. The receptor set was obtained from a girl aged 2 to 10 with multiple sclerosis.

Only one count was recorded for this clonotype. The CDR3 is CASSVDGRYGYTF. In DNA form, the CDR3 reads TGTGCCAGCAGTGTGGACGGGCGCTATGGCTACACCTTC. This chain joins TRBV2 and TRBJ1-2; D gene ambiguous. Deletions cut 4 bases from V and 4 bases from J, with 10 bases between. The CDR3 runs 13 residues. In germline, CDR1 is SNHLY, CDR2 FYNNEI.

The chain has TRBV5-1 and TRBJ2-4, with TRBD1 matching over 9 bases. The J call is uncertain, as TRBJ2-7 better fits the DNA end. From germline, CDR1 is SGHRS and CDR2 YFSETQ. The CDR3 spans 14 residues. The CDR3 sequence is CASSSQGAPHEQYF. The CDR3 DNA reads TGCGCCAGCAGCTCACAGGGGGCCCCCCACGAGCAGTACTTC.

The V call is TRBV7-9, the J call TRBJ1-2; D remains unclear. The CDR3 loop spans 15 amino acids. CDR1 is SEHNR, CDR2 FQNEAQ, per germline (reference sequence). Trimming stripped 4 bases from V and 6 bases from J, with 18 bases between. The CDR3 nucleotides read TGTGCCAGCAGCTCCCGAGCGCGCAGCGGGGATGGCTACACCTTC. Translation: CASSSRARSGDGYTF.

The chain recombines TRBV5-1 with TRBJ1-2; perhaps TRBD1 as D (6 bases). Germline CDR1 SGHRS, CDR2 YFSETQ. The germline V and J ends were trimmed by 0 bases and 7 bases, with 10 bases remaining between them. The CDR3 runs to 13 residues. CDR3 sequence reads: CASSLESRGGYTF. CDR3 nucleotide sequence: TGCGCCAGCAGCTTGGAAAGCAGGGGTGGCTACACCTTC.

This clonotype has just a few counts. The chain combines TRBV11-2 with TRBJ1-2; TRBD1 agrees at 11 bases. Germline V gene data show CDR1 as SGHAT and CDR2 as FQNNGV. J was trimmed by 4 bases and V by 5 bases; bases with no gene match: 3. The CDR3 covers 14 residues. The CDR3 nucleotides read TGTGCCAGCAGCAGGACAGGGGGCGGCTATGGCTACACCTTC. Its protein is CASSRTGGGYGYTF. Complete variable domain (other parts from reference TRBV11-2 and TRBJ1-2): EAGVAQSPRYKIIEKRQSVAFWCNPISGHATLYWYQQILGQGPKLLIQFQNNGVVDDSQLPKDRFSAERLKGVDSTLKIQPAKLEDSAVYLCASSRTGGGYGYTFGSGTRLTVV.

Remarks on this clonotype: Its ends do not fully match the called genes, so a read error is possible. The chain joins TRBV7-2 to TRBJ2-5; D not resolved. Germline V gives CDR1 SGHTA, CDR2 FQGNSA. The CDR3 contains 12 residues. CDR3 in amino acids: CASSLNQEAQYF. DNA of the CDR3: TGTGCCAGCAGCTTAAATCAAGAGGCCCAGTACTTC.

The chain couples TRBV29-1 to TRBJ2-1; a weak D match, TRBD2 (5 bases). The CDR3 totals 13 residues. The V end lost 4 bases, the J end lost 6 bases, and 13 bases lay between the germline ends. Germline V gene sequence: CDR1 SQVTM, CDR2 ANQGSEA. Here the CDR3 reads CSVVGLLVNEQFF. CDR3 sequence (DNA): TGCAGCGTTGTCGGACTTTTAGTCAATGAGCAGTTCTTC.

Points on this clonotype: One end of the junction fails to match germline, which may point to a read error. The chain has TRBV6-5 and TRBJ1-2; D remains ambiguous. The germline CDR1 and CDR2 sequences are MNHEY and SVGAGI. There are 13 residues in the CDR3. CDR3 amino acids: CASSYSSGSGNTF. The CDR3 bases are TGTGCCAGCAGTTACTCGTCCGGATCTGGCAACACCTTC.

This clonotype was recorded only once. The chain recombines TRBV11-2 with TRBJ2-4; D is unresolved. The J call may be in error: the DNA end matches TRBJ2-5 better. The CDR3 spans 14 residues. Germline V gene lookup returns CDR1 SGHAT and CDR2 FQNNGV. This chain's CDR3 is CASSLSRNQETQYF. CDR3 in DNA: TGTGCCAGCAGTCTCAGCCGGAACCAAGAGACCCAGTACTTC.

This rearrangement joins TRBV5-5 to TRBJ2-2; tentatively, D is TRBD1 (6 bases). Germline values: CDR1 SGHKS, CDR2 YYEKEE (reference sequence). Trimming took off 4 bases at V and 1 base at J, with 14 bases between the two ends. This CDR3 is 16 amino acids long. CDR3 sequence reads: CASSPKGVGNTGELFF. For the CDR3, the DNA is TGTGCCAGCAGCCCAAAGGGGGTCGGGAACACCGGGGAGCTGTTTTTT.

The chain is built from TRBV6-2 or TRBV6-3 and TRBJ2-1; D could derive from TRBD1 or TRBD2 (6 bases each). Germline CDR1 and CDR2: MNHEY and SVGEGT. V dropped 2 bases and J dropped 8 bases, with 13 bases sitting between them. This CDR3 has 14 amino acids. The CDR3 bases are TGTGCCAGCAGTTACGAGGGGGGCCCTGATGAGCAGTTCTTC. It translates to CASSYEGGPDEQFF.

This clonotype appeared many times. This chain uses TRBV20-1 with TRBJ2-1, with TRBD2 matching over 8 bases. Trimming cost V 3 bases and J 0 bases; bases outside gene matches: 7. Germline V gene sequence: CDR1 DFQATT, CDR2 SNEGSKA (reference sequence). The CDR3 runs 16 residues. The DNA for the CDR3 is TGCAGTGCTAGCCTGATAGCGGGACTCTCCTACAATGAGCAGTTCTTC. The encoded protein is CSASLIAGLSYNEQFF.

This clonotype was detected many times. V gene TRBV29-1 combines with J gene TRBJ2-7; possibly TRBD2 for D (6 bases). The germline V gene has CDR1 SQVTM and CDR2 ANQGSEA. The CDR3 is 12 amino acids. The V and J ends lost 6 bases and 2 bases respectively, with 11 bases between them. CDR3 DNA: TGCAGCGTCAGGGACTTAACCTACGAGCAGTACTTC. It specifies CSVRDLTYEQYF.

This rearrangement joins TRBV5-1 to TRBJ1-1; 7 bases map to TRBD1. The germline CDR1 and CDR2 sequences are SGHRS and YFSETQ. The CDR3 covers 15 residues. V dropped 0 bases and J dropped 2; count of bases not matched to a gene: 4. CDR3 sequence: CASSLEGQANTEAFF. CDR3 nucleotide sequence: TGCGCCAGCAGCTTGGAAGGACAGGCCAACACTGAAGCTTTCTTT.

This clonotype was found a few times. The chain couples TRBV28 to TRBJ1-5, with D unresolved. This CDR3 spans 12 amino acids. Trimming took 5 bases from V and 5 from J, leaving 7 bases between them. The germline CDR1 and CDR2 sequences are MDHEN and SYDVKM. CDR3 loop: CASSTGYQPQHF. Written as DNA, the CDR3 is TGTGCCAGCAGTACCGGCTATCAGCCCCAGCATTTT.

On this clonotype itself: A much larger clone lies a single base off, so this may be a read error. This chain links TRBV27 with TRBJ2-1; the D gene is possibly TRBD1 (6 bases). This CDR3 has 15 amino acids. Per germline, CDR1 MNHEY and CDR2 SMNVEV (reference sequence). V was shortened by 0 bases and J by 8 bases, with 14 bases between the two germline ends. The CDR3 coding sequence is TGTGCCAGCAGTTTATCAGCAGGGGCGATGGATGAGCAGTTCTTC. Translated, it gives CASSLSAGAMDEQFF.

This clonotype has just a few counts. CDR3 loop: CASSSPDSRNYGYTF. CDR3 bases: TGCGCCAGCAGCTCGCCCGACTCTCGTAACTATGGCTACACCTTC. The chain links TRBV5-1 to TRBJ1-2; no clear D. Looked up from germline, CDR1 is SGHRS and CDR2 is YFSETQ. The CDR3 loop spans 15 amino acids. Trimming stripped 3 bases from V and 1 base from J, with 13 bases between.

V is TRBV20-1 and J is TRBJ2-1; D is unresolved. The CDR3 runs to 17 residues. V gave up 0 bases and J gave up 0 bases, with 15 bases separating them. Germline V gives CDR1 DFQATT, CDR2 SNEGSKA (reference sequence). The CDR3 DNA reads as TGCAGTGCTAGAGATCATCTGGACCCCAGCTCCTACAATGAGCAGTTCTTC. Its protein is CSARDHLDPSSYNEQFF.

This chain links TRBV28 with TRBJ1-2; D is unresolved. The CDR3 spans 14 residues. The germline V gene has CDR1 MDHEN and CDR2 SYDVKM. The germline V and J ends were trimmed by 5 bases and 6 bases, with 16 bases remaining between them. For the CDR3, the DNA is TGTGCCAGCAGTGTACCGGGCCCAGCGAATGGCTACACCTTC. This gives the protein CASSVPGPANGYTF.

The chain couples TRBV28 to TRBJ2-7; 12 nucleotides match TRBD2. Trimming removed 2 bases from V and 4 bases from J; junction bases left unmatched: 12. There are 18 residues in the CDR3. Germline V gene lookup returns CDR1 MDHEN and CDR2 SYDVKM. The CDR3 bases are TGTGCCAGCAGTTTACCCTATCCAGGACTAGCGGGGTTATACGAGCAGTACTTC. This encodes CASSLPYPGLAGLYEQYF. Using reference TRBV28 and TRBJ2-7 for the parts outside the CDR3, the full variable domain is DVKVTQSSRYLVKRTGEKVFLECVQDMDHENMFWYRQDPGLGLRLIYFSYDVKMKEKGDIPEGYSVSREKKERFSLILESASTNQTSMYLCASSLPYPGLAGLYEQYFGPGTRLTVT.

This clonotype was found a few times. The chain employs TRBV4-1 and TRBJ2-6, with a tentative D call TRBD1 (6 bases). The CDR3 is 20 amino acids. CDR1 and CDR2 from the germline V gene are MGHRA and YSYEKL. V lost 1 base, J lost 0 bases, and 19 bases lay in between. The CDR3 spells CASSQAPGTPIPSGANVLTF. The DNA for the CDR3 is TGCGCCAGCAGCCAAGCCCCCGGGACACCTATCCCCTCTGGGGCCAACGTCCTGACTTTC.

This clonotype was seen a few times. The chain couples TRBV28 to TRBJ2-5; a weak D match, TRBD2 (5 bases). The CDR3 sequence is 14 residues long. Germline V lookup: CDR1 MDHEN, CDR2 SYDVKM. Trimming shortened V by 10 bases and J by 7 bases, and 22 bases separated the two germline ends. CDR3 sequence (DNA): TGTGCCACCTTTATTGAGTCCGGGGTGCGGACCCAGTACTTC. Protein product: CATFIESGVRTQYF.

Many counts were recorded for this clonotype. The CDR3 sequence: CASSLGQQETQYF. CDR3 in DNA: TGTGCCAGCAGCTTAGGACAGCAAGAGACCCAGTACTTC. The J gene is TRBJ2-5, the V gene TRBV5-6, with D possibly TRBD1 on 6 matching bases. The CDR3 has 13 amino acids. Germline lookup yields CDR1 SGHDT and CDR2 YYEEEE. Trimming shortened V by 2 bases and J by 2 bases, and 7 bases separated the two germline ends.

The table lists this clonotype with many counts. The chain joins TRBV5-1 to TRBJ2-3; D is undetermined. Germline CDR1 SGHRS, CDR2 YFSETQ. Deletions cut 1 base from V and 0 bases from J, with 9 bases between. The CDR3 is 15 amino acids. CDR3: CASSLQWGSTDTQYF. The CDR3 DNA reads as TGCGCCAGCAGCTTGCAGTGGGGTAGCACAGATACGCAGTATTTT.

The chain couples TRBV19 to TRBJ2-5, with D perhaps matching TRBD2 (5 bases). V was trimmed by 1 base and J by 3 bases, leaving 6 bases between them. The CDR3 runs to 13 residues. CDR1 and CDR2 (germline): LNHDA, SQIVND (reference sequence). CDR3 loop: CASSIAGKETQYF. The DNA of the CDR3 is TGTGCCAGTAGTATAGCGGGAAAAGAGACCCAGTACTTC.

This clonotype has more than one count but fewer than ten. V and J are TRBV7-3 and TRBJ2-7; perhaps D is TRBD1 or TRBD2 (5 bases each). The length of the CDR3 is 13 residues. The V gene's germline CDR1 is SGHTA and CDR2 FQGTGA. V lost 5 bases and J 3 bases, leaving 11 bases between the germline ends. CDR3 region: CASSTGAGYEQYF. The CDR3 coding sequence is TGTGCCAGCAGCACCGGGGCAGGCTACGAGCAGTACTTC. Supplemented by reference TRBV7-3 and TRBJ2-7, the full variable domain reads GAGVSQTPSNKVTEKGKYVELRCDPISGHTALYWYRQSLGQGPEFLIYFQGTGAADDSGLPNDRFFAVRPEGSVSTLKIQRTERGDSAVYLCASSTGAGYEQYFGPGTRLTVT.

The rearrangement uses TRBV6-2 or TRBV6-3 and TRBJ2-7; 7 nucleotides match TRBD1. V trimming: 6 bases; J trimming: 1 base; junction bases outside the gene matches: 6. The length of the CDR3 is 14 residues. Germline V CDR1 and CDR2: MNHEY, SVGEGT. The CDR3: CASRGTVFSYEQYF. CDR3 nucleotides: TGTGCCAGCAGAGGGACAGTTTTTTCCTACGAGCAGTACTTC.

This clonotype was observed a few times. V is TRBV7-2 and J is TRBJ2-3; TRBD2 matches 7 bases. CDR3 length: 14 amino acids. Germline V lookup: CDR1 SGHTA, CDR2 FQGNSA. The J segment lost 8 bases and the V segment lost 5 bases, leaving 10 bases of the junction unmatched. The CDR3 region is CASSPPGLGGTQYF. CDR3 bases: TGTGCCAGCAGCCCTCCCGGACTAGGCGGTACGCAGTATTTT.